This paragraph covers one T cell receptor (beta chain) sequence. It has no known antigen specificity. Base qualities were left out, and no much larger clone turns up one base away. The data are from a study of T cell repertoires in cytomegalovirus infection (dated by TCRdb to between 2018 and 2021). Background for the entire study: Donor HLA type was relevant to the analysis, because carriage of CMV infection together with the matching HLA type was indicated by public TCR beta signatures. Overall study outcomes, separate from this receptor: In both this cohort and an independent roughly 350-donor cohort, the cumulative frequency of public TCR beta family members distinguished carriers of CMV infection plus the relevant HLA type. The ex vivo response was dominated by HLA-C-restricted CMV-specific TCR beta clonotypes, which also provided the single most frequent clonotype in two of eight donors.

The CDR3 starts with the cysteine, ends with the phenylalanine, and has 15 residues. Only CDR3 DNA remains: 45 bases, in frame from the first base. CDR1 and CDR2, looked up from the germline V gene, are LGHNA and YSLEER. V loses 1 base at its end and J loses 2 bases; junction bases beyond the gene matches: 2. The listed sequencing device is Illumina HiSeq 1500. TCRdb redid the processing of the public reads, applying fastp at Q25 and MiXCR, and retained in-frame beta chains. Rows are unified per CDR3 protein, each entry keeping the most common DNA and genes. Across this sample there are around 100,000 distinct CDR3 sequences, with 20% to 25% seen only once. About 39% of the sample lies in the top ten.

The specimen was CD8+ T cells from PBMCs. The V gene is TRBV4-3 and the J gene is TRBJ1-2; the central 9 bases match TRBD1. The TCR was taken from a human donor in good health (CMV status not recorded). Some clones in this sample may be carry-over from other donors' samples. The bases read TGCGCCAGCAGCCAAGGGGACAGGGAAAACTATGGCTACACCTTC. Its amino acids are CASSQGDRENYGYTF.